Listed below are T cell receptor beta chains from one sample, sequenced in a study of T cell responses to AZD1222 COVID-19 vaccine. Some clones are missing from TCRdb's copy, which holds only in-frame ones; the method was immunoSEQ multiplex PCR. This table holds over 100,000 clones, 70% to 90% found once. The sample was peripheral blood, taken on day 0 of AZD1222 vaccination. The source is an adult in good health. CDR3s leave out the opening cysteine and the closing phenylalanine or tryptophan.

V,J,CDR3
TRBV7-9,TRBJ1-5,ASSHSHSYQPQH
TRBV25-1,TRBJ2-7,ASSEFGEKRYEQY
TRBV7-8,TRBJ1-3,ASSLARGTQGNTIY
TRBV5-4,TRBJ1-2,ASSGGQGNGYT
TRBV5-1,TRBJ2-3,ASSLGYGDTQY
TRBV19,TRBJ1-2,ASSIGRQDLPYGYT
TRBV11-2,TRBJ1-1,ASSSPQGTEAF
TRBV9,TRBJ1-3,ASSVVGRASGNTIY
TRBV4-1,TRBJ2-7,ASSQWTGVDEQY
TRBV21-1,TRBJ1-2,ASSKLTGGIYGYT
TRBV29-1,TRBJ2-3,TIAGGSTDTQY
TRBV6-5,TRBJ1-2,ASRSTGGYGYT
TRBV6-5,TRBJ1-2,ASSYRVAGADYGYT
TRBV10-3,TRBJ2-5,AIGSGGGLETQY
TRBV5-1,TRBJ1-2,ARGAEVMSSDRGYGYT
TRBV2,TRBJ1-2,ASSEVVGAYGYT
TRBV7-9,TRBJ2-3,ASSYTTQADTQY
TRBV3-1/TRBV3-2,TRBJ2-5,ASSQEGVLGETQY
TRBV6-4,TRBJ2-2,ASSPHGLAGGVGELF
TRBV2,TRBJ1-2,ASSGAANYGYT
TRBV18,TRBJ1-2,ASSPDPGVSGYGYT
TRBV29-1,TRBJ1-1,SVASGVDTEAF
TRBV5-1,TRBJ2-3,ASSLEGTVGDTQY
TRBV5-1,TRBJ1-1,ASTATAMNTEAF
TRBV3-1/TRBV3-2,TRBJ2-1,ASSQEYNEQF
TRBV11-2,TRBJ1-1,ASSFRDTEAF
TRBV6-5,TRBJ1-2,ASSLGASYGYT
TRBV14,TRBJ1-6,ASSQGQYNSPLH
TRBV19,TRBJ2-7,ASSRTGLAYEQY
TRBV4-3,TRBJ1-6,ASSQASGPGQGRSPLH
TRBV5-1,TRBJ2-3,ASTLTHGGRTDTQY
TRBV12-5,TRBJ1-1,ASGLSPNTEAF
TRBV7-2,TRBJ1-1,ASSLKQGNTEAF
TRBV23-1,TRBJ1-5,ANSGNQPQH
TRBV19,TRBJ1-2,ASSIGGPGGYT
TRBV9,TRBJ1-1,ASSVEGAWTEAF
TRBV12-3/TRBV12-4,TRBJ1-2,ASSADSRGYT
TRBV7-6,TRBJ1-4,ASSLSRNEKLF
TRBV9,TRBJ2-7,ASSSGTSGGANYEQY
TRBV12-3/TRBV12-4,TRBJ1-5,ASSLSLQPQH
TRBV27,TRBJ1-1,ASSLRGGDTEAF
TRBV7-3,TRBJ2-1,ASSPYGGGLYNEQF
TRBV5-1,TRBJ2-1,ASSPGLAGVAYNEQF
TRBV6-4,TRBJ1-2,ASSPGPKSDGYT
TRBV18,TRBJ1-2,ASSARSNYGYT
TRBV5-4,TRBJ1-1,ASSSPLRGLGTEAF